One sample yielded the 22 T cell receptor beta chains listed below, sequenced in a study of OX40 agonist ivuxolimab in advanced cancers. The library was built by means of the immunoSEQ multiplex PCR assay. In TCRdb, the immuneACCESS table is reduced to in-frame sequences with V and J assigned. These tables do not hold every clone; where another copy was compared, an unresolved V gene accounts for under half, and the others remain unexplained. A total of tens of thousands of clones appear in this sample, 80% to 90% of them only once. More than 20% of the sample goes to the ten largest clones. Sample: CD4+ or CD8+ T cells sorted from blood, taken in a trial of the OX40 agonist ivuxolimab. These receptors were collected from an adult with an advanced solid tumor such as melanoma, head and neck, liver or kidney cancer.

The chain recombines TRBV5-8 with TRBJ2-1, with TRBD1 identical over 9 bases. Germline V gene lookup returns CDR1 SGHTS and CDR2 YDEGEE. V lost 0 bases and J lost 9; bases outside the gene matches: 4. This CDR3 spans 14 amino acids. CDR3 in DNA: TGTGCCAGCAGCTTGGCCGGGACAGGGTCTGAGCAGTTCTTC. It specifies CASSLAGTGSEQFF.

The chain carries TRBV28 and TRBJ1-2; D not resolved. The germline V gene encodes CDR1 MDHEN and CDR2 SYDVKM. The ends were cut back, 4 bases at V and 0 bases at J, with 15 bases in the middle. This CDR3 has 16 amino acids. The CDR3, as DNA: TGTGCCAGCAGTTCCCCCCTGCAGCTCGCTAACTATGGCTACACCTTC. Amino acids: CASSSPLQLANYGYTF.

The chain combines TRBV4-1 with TRBJ2-7; perhaps TRBD1 as D (6 bases). Trimming removed 2 bases from V and 1 base from J, with 9 bases in between. CDR3 length: 14 residues. Germline V lookup: CDR1 MGHRA, CDR2 YSYEKL. The CDR3 is CASSQKTGSYEQYF. The CDR3 bases are TGCGCCAGCAGCCAAAAGACAGGATCCTACGAGCAGTACTTC.

The V and J genes are TRBV5-4 and TRBJ1-2; 8 nucleotides agree with TRBD1. This CDR3 region has 15 residues. V lost 4 bases and J lost 5; bases outside the gene matches: 10. Germline V gene lookup returns CDR1 SGHNT and CDR2 YYREEE (reference sequence). DNA for the CDR3: TGTGCCAGCAGCCCCGGACAGGGACTCGGGTATGGCTACACCTTC. Encoded protein: CASSPGQGLGYGYTF.

V gene TRBV11-3 combines with J gene TRBJ2-1; TRBD2 matches at 13 bases. The CDR3 runs to 16 residues. Germline values: CDR1 SGHNT, CDR2 YENEEA. Losses at the gene ends were 0 bases for V and 7 bases for J; bases not matched to a gene: 3. The CDR3 here is CASSLELAGGPNEQFF. The CDR3 DNA follows: TGTGCCAGCAGCTTAGAACTAGCGGGAGGGCCAAATGAGCAGTTCTTC.

The rearrangement joins TRBV9 to TRBJ2-2; D may be TRBD1 or TRBD2 (5 bases each). V was pared by 0 bases and J by 5 bases, with 14 bases between. The CDR3 covers 16 residues. Germline V gives CDR1 SGDLS, CDR2 YYNGEE. The CDR3 DNA reads as TGTGCCAGCAGCGTAGATGGGGGTGGGCTTACCGGGGAGCTGTTTTTT. Translation: CASSVDGGGLTGELFF. The full variable domain, in which reference TRBV9 and TRBJ2-2 provide the parts outside the CDR3, is DSGVTQTPKHLITATGQRVTLRCSPRSGDLSVYWYQQSLDQGLQFLIQYYNGEERAKGNILERFSAQQFPDLHSELNLSSLELGDSALYFCASSVDGGGLTGELFFGEGSRLTVL.

The CDR3 sequence is CASSRTSVYEQYF. The CDR3 nucleotides are TGTGCCAGCTCCCGGACTAGCGTATACGAGCAGTACTTC. The chain combines TRBV6-5 with TRBJ2-7; 9 bases agree with TRBD2. The V gene end was trimmed by 8 bases and the J gene end by 4 bases; junction bases not matched to a gene: 6. CDR1 is MNHEY and CDR2 is SVGAGI in the germline V gene. The CDR3 sequence is 13 residues long.

This clone was observed a few times. The V gene is TRBV28, the J gene TRBJ2-1; 10 nucleotides match TRBD1. The CDR3 sequence is 15 residues long. The V gene end was trimmed by 6 bases and the J gene end by 4 bases; junction bases not matched to a gene: 6. The germline V gene encodes CDR1 MDHEN and CDR2 SYDVKM. Here the CDR3 DNA reads TGTGCCAGCAGCACTCCGGGACAGGGGTACAATGAGCAGTTCTTC. Translating it yields CASSTPGQGYNEQFF.

The V call is TRBV5-4, the J call TRBJ2-6, with D hard to call. The CDR3 consists of 16 residues. The germline V gene has CDR1 SGHNT and CDR2 YYREEE (reference sequence). V dropped 5 bases and J dropped 5 bases, with 17 bases sitting between them. The CDR3: CASRPTRQSRANVLTF. CDR3 DNA sequence: TGTGCCAGCAGGCCTACCAGACAAAGTCGGGCCAACGTCCTGACTTTC.

J is TRBJ2-7 and V is TRBV6-5; D possibly matches TRBD1 or TRBD2 (6 bases each). From germline, CDR1 is MNHEY and CDR2 SVGAGI. The CDR3 covers 14 residues. V was pared by 6 bases and J by 3 bases, with 15 bases between. As DNA, the CDR3 is TGTGCCAGCAGCGGCGGGACATACCTCTACGAGCAGTACTTC. This translates into CASSGGTYLYEQYF.

This clone appeared once. The J gene is TRBJ2-5, the V gene TRBV7-9; TRBD2 might be the D (5 bases). Trimming cost V 1 base and J 3 bases, with 9 bases left between them. The germline V gene encodes CDR1 SEHNR and CDR2 FQNEAQ (reference sequence). The length of the CDR3 is 14 residues. The chain's CDR3 is CASSLGYGEETQYF. DNA of the CDR3: TGTGCCAGCAGCTTAGGGTACGGGGAAGAGACCCAGTACTTC.

The rearrangement links TRBV5-1 to TRBJ2-7, with D unclear. The germline gives CDR1 SGHRS, CDR2 YFSETQ. CDR3 length: 13 residues. V lost 0 bases to trimming and J lost 6 bases, with 10 bases between them. CDR3 sequence: CASSLETWTEQYF. The DNA for the CDR3 is TGCGCCAGCAGCTTGGAGACGTGGACCGAGCAGTACTTC.

The chain has TRBV15 and TRBJ2-5; D is possibly TRBD2 (5 bases). This CDR3 has 14 residues. Trimming removed 1 base from V and 5 bases from J, with 11 bases in between. The V gene's germline CDR1 is LNHNV and CDR2 YYDKDF (reference sequence). This CDR3 reads CATSRVRVSETQYF. CDR3 DNA: TGTGCCACCAGCAGAGTGCGGGTTTCGGAGACCCAGTACTTC.

This chain connects TRBV7-9 to TRBJ2-5; TRBD1 matches at 8 bases. This CDR3 contains 17 residues. CDR1 and CDR2 from the germline V gene are SEHNR and FQNEAQ (reference sequence). Germline trimming cut 5 bases from V and 2 bases from J; bases unmatched to any gene: 13. The CDR3 region is CASSDGTLGQGQETQYF. The CDR3, as DNA: TGTGCCAGCAGCGACGGCACCTTAGGACAGGGACAAGAGACCCAGTACTTC.

V and J are TRBV5-6 and TRBJ2-1; D possibly uses TRBD1 or TRBD2 (5 bases each). Germline assignment: CDR1 SGHDT and CDR2 YYEEEE. The CDR3 extends over 12 amino acids. With 2 bases removed from V and 6 bases from J, the gap between germline ends came to 6 bases. The CDR3: CASSFGGNEQFF. In DNA, the CDR3 is TGTGCCAGCAGCTTTGGGGGCAATGAGCAGTTCTTC.

This chain connects TRBV27 to TRBJ2-1; D may be TRBD1 or TRBD2 (5 bases each). The CDR3 is made up of 15 amino acids. V lost 4 bases and J 0 bases, leaving 10 bases between the germline ends. Germline lookup yields CDR1 MNHEY and CDR2 SMNVEV (reference sequence). CDR3 protein: CASSYRGTSYNEQFF. CDR3 coding DNA: TGTGCCAGCAGTTACAGAGGGACCTCCTACAATGAGCAGTTCTTC.

The gene calls are TRBV28 and TRBJ2-7, with D possibly matching TRBD1 (6 bases). Germline loops: CDR1 MDHEN, CDR2 SYDVKM. V lost 3 bases to trimming and J lost 3 bases, with 12 bases between them. The CDR3 runs 14 residues. The CDR3 region is CASSFTGQIYEQYF. Written as DNA, the CDR3 is TGTGCCAGCAGTTTTACCGGACAGATCTACGAGCAGTACTTC. The complete variable domain, with remaining parts taken from reference TRBV28 and TRBJ2-7, reads DVKVTQSSRYLVKRTGEKVFLECVQDMDHENMFWYRQDPGLGLRLIYFSYDVKMKEKGDIPEGYSVSREKKERFSLILESASTNQTSMYLCASSFTGQIYEQYFGPGTRLTVT.

The J gene is TRBJ1-2, the V gene TRBV30, with unresolved D. V lost 3 bases to trimming and J lost 8 bases, with 7 bases between them. This CDR3 is built from 10 residues. Germline CDR1 is GTSNPN and CDR2 is SVGIG (reference sequence). The CDR3 spells CAWRTRGYTF. The CDR3 DNA is TGTGCCTGGAGGACTAGGGGCTACACCTTC. The full variable domain, its missing parts supplied by reference TRBV30 and TRBJ1-2, is SQTIHQWPATLVQPVGSPLSLECTVEGTSNPNLYWYRQAAGRGLQLLFYSVGIGQISSEVPQNLSASRPQDRQFILSSKKLLLSDSGFYLCAWRTRGYTFGSGTRLTVV.

The rearrangement uses TRBV5-1 and TRBJ2-4, with a tentative D call TRBD1 (6 bases). The V and J ends lost 4 bases and 1 base respectively, with 9 bases between them. The V gene's germline CDR1 is SGHRS and CDR2 YFSETQ. There are 14 residues in the CDR3. The DNA for the CDR3 is TGCGCCAGCAGCCCGGACAGTGCCAAAAACATTCAGTACTTC. Residues: CASSPDSAKNIQYF.

The chain links TRBV10-3 to TRBJ2-1; no reliable D call. CDR1 is ENHRY, CDR2 SYGVKD, per germline. Trimming cost V 4 bases and J 4 bases, with 14 bases left between them. The length of the CDR3 is 15 residues. As DNA, the CDR3 is TGTGCCATCAGTGCGACGAAACAGACATACAATGAGCAGTTCTTC. This codes for CAISATKQTYNEQFF.

The rearrangement links TRBV6-1 to TRBJ2-7; tentatively, D is TRBD2 (6 bases). Trimming left V 3 bases short and J 6 bases short, with 18 bases between. CDR3 length equals 15 residues. The germline V gene has CDR1 MNHNS and CDR2 SASEGT. The CDR3 is CASSDNSGSVGEQYF. In DNA, the CDR3 is TGTGCCAGCAGTGATAATAGCGGTTCTGTAGGCGAGCAGTACTTC.

The V and J genes are TRBV5-1 and TRBJ2-1; no reliable D call. V lost 4 bases and J lost 0, with 11 bases in between. Germline assignment: CDR1 SGHRS and CDR2 YFSETQ. CDR3 length: 15 residues. The CDR3 DNA is TGCGCCAGCAGCATATCCCCGAGCTCCTACAATGAGCAGTTCTTC. This translates into CASSISPSSYNEQFF.